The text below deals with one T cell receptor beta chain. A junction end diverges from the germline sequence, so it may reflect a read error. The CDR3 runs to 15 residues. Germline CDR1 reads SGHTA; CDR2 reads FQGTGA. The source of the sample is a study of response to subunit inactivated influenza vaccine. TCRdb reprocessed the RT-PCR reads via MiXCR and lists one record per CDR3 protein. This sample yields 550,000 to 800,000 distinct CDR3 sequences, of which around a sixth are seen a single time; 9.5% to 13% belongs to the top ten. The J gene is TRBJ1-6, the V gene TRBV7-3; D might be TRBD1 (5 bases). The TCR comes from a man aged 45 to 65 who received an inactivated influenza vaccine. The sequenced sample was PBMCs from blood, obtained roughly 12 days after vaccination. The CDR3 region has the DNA TGTGCCAGCAGCCAAAGCGGGGGAGGAAATTCACCCCTCCGCTTT. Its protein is CASSQSGGGNSPLRF. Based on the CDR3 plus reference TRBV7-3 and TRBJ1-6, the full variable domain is GAGVSQTPSNKVTEKGKYVELRCDPISGHTALYWYRQSLGQGPEFLIYFQGTGAADDSGLPNDRFFAVRPEGSVSTLKIQRTERGDSAVYLCASSQSGGGNSPLRFGNGTRLTVT.